This T cell receptor (beta chain) was sequenced in a study of control samples from healthy donors and cancer patients. Produced via immunoSEQ multiplex PCR; TCRdb's table is partial and in-frame only. The sample records roughly 45,000 clones, 65% to 90% being singletons. The CDR3 spans 15 residues. V was pared by 3 bases and J by 9 bases, with 13 bases of the junction left unmatched. Germline CDR1 is SGHAT and CDR2 is FQNNGV. The specimen sequenced was PBMCs. The gene calls are TRBV11-2 and TRBJ2-7; 8 bases are shared with TRBD1. The TCR originated in a woman between 45 and 65 years old with lung cancer. The CDR3, as DNA: TGTGCCAGCAGCTTGCCCTTCGGACAGGGACGAGGGCAGTACTTC. Translating gives CASSLPFGQGRGQYF.